Given below is one T cell receptor beta chain in context. Sequencing was performed with immunoSEQ multiplex PCR; in TCRdb, only in-frame clones are kept and a portion is missing. Of over 130,000 clones in the sample, about three quarters are singletons; the top ten hold roughly 2.9%. Each participant's cohort was designated according to participant-reported clinical history. Cohort 3 recovery required two negative PCRs, clearance, or symptom resolution. The sample originates from a study of blood T cell repertoires in COVID-19. Study-level information: The study drew acute and convalescent COVID-19 samples from the United States, Italy and Spain.

Germline assignment: CDR1 MDHEN and CDR2 SYDVKM. Trimming took 3 bases from V and 4 from J, leaving 12 bases between them. The CDR3 is 14 amino acids. This chain joins TRBV28 and TRBJ2-5; a weak D match, TRBD1 (5 bases). The material sequenced was PBMCs or T cells enriched from blood (not recorded which). The TCR sequence derives from a woman between 45 and 65 years old who had recovered from COVID-19. The CDR3 protein is CASSLGQGRETQYF. CDR3 DNA: TGTGCCAGCAGTTTGGGGCAGGGCAGAGAGACCCAGTACTTC.